This entry lists 12 T cell receptor beta chains sequenced from one sample in a study of human T cells and chemical hapten exposure. TCRdb reprocessed the RACE reads with MiXCR, giving one entry per CDR3 protein. The data contain roughly 120,000 distinct CDR3 sequences, around an eighth of them singletons. The time point: pre-sensitization, week 0. The treatment was: therapeutic diphenylcyclopropenone sensitization with weekly scalp DPC. The input for sequencing was whole blood, taken in connection with sensitization to the hapten diphenylcyclopropenone (DPC). The receptors stem from a young woman with alopecia areata. Some clones in this sample may be carry-over from other donors' samples.

This clonotype was recorded at least ten times. The rearrangement uses TRBV20-1 and TRBJ2-7, with TRBD2 matching 11 bases. Trimming removed 4 bases from V and 2 bases from J; junction bases left unmatched: 10. CDR3 size: 16 residues. The germline V gene has CDR1 DFQATT and CDR2 SNEGSKA (reference sequence). CDR3 protein: CSAIRHSGGAPYEQYF. CDR3 DNA sequence: TGCAGTGCTATACGACATAGCGGGGGGGCCCCCTACGAGCAGTACTTC.

The chain uses TRBV20-1 and TRBJ2-3; D might be TRBD2 (6 bases). V was shortened by 5 bases and J by 1 base, with 25 bases between the two germline ends. The CDR3 runs 18 residues. Germline V lookup: CDR1 DFQATT, CDR2 SNEGSKA (reference sequence). The DNA of the CDR3 is TGCAGTGCTCGGTGGAGTAGCGGAGGAACAGGACGCACAGATACGCAGTATTTT. Residues: CSARWSSGGTGRTDTQYF.

To note about this clonotype: One base away lies a much larger clone, so this may be a sequencing read error. The chain links TRBV9 to TRBJ1-1; D not certain. Trimming cost V 0 bases and J 3 bases, with 6 bases left between them. The CDR3 runs 13 residues. CDR1 and CDR2 from the germline V gene are SGDLS and YYNGEE. The DNA of the CDR3 is TGTGCCAGCAGCGTAGATCCGGACACTGAAGCTTTCTTT. Protein sequence: CASSVDPDTEAFF.

This clonotype was counted only a few times. The gene calls are TRBV20-1 and TRBJ2-7; possibly TRBD2 for D (7 bases). The CDR3 covers 12 residues. Between the trimmed V and J ends, which lost 8 bases and 5 bases, there was a span of 16 bases. The germline V gene has CDR1 DFQATT and CDR2 SNEGSKA (reference sequence). The CDR3 sequence is CSNTGGLDEQYF. The CDR3 DNA is TGCAGTAACACGGGGGGCCTGGACGAGCAGTACTTC.

There are many counts of this clonotype. The V and J genes are TRBV7-9 and TRBJ2-1, with TRBD1 identical over 7 bases. The germline V gene encodes CDR1 SEHNR and CDR2 FQNEAQ (reference sequence). Unmatched junction bases numbered 4, after V lost 5 bases and J lost 9 bases. The CDR3 extends over 12 amino acids. The DNA for the CDR3 is TGTGCCAGCAGCGCGGACAGGAGTGAGCAGTTCTTC. Its protein product is CASSADRSEQFF.

This clonotype was counted only a few times. V is TRBV20-1 and J is TRBJ1-2, with 9 bases identical to TRBD1. CDR1 and CDR2 (germline): DFQATT, SNEGSKA (reference sequence). V shed 5 bases and J 4 bases; nucleotides not matched to a gene: 2. CDR3 length: 12 amino acids. The CDR3 is CSAYRGLYGYTF. The DNA of the CDR3 is TGCAGTGCTTACAGGGGGCTCTATGGCTACACCTTC.

This clonotype appeared a few times. The J gene is TRBJ2-7, the V gene TRBV25-1; D is unclear. Per the germline V gene, CDR1 is MGHDK and CDR2 is SYGVNS. The CDR3 extends over 12 amino acids. Trimming removed 4 bases from V and 3 bases from J, with 7 bases in between. CDR3 amino acids: CASSGPLYEQYF. CDR3 nucleotide sequence: TGTGCCAGCAGTGGTCCACTCTACGAGCAGTACTTC.

This clonotype was found a few times. V usage is TRBV25-1 and J usage is TRBJ2-3; 9 nucleotides match TRBD2. J gave up 2 bases and V 7 bases, and 22 bases lay outside the gene matches. Germline values: CDR1 MGHDK, CDR2 SYGVNS. There are 20 residues in the CDR3. The CDR3 loop is CASNGESGGDSGGHTDTQYF. CDR3 in DNA: TGTGCCAGCAACGGGGAGAGCGGGGGCGATAGCGGGGGCCACACAGATACGCAGTATTTT.

Ten or more counts support this clonotype. This chain joins TRBV7-2 and TRBJ1-5; D gene unclear. V lost 1 base, J lost 6 bases, and 4 bases lay in between. This CDR3 spans 12 amino acids. Germline V CDR1 and CDR2: SGHTA, FQGNSA. CDR3 amino acids: CASSLVGQPQHF. The CDR3 bases are TGTGCCAGCAGCTTAGTGGGTCAGCCCCAGCATTTT.

The table lists this clonotype with a few counts. The gene calls are TRBV20-1 and TRBJ2-1; possibly TRBD1 or TRBD2 for D (5 bases each). Between the trimmed V and J ends, which lost 4 bases and 7 bases, there was a span of 17 bases. The CDR3 runs 14 residues. Germline V lookup: CDR1 DFQATT, CDR2 SNEGSKA (reference sequence). As DNA, the CDR3 is TGCAGTGCTACTGGGACCTCCCTGGGGAATGAGCAGTTCTTC. This sequence encodes CSATGTSLGNEQFF.

This clonotype was observed many times. The CDR3 sequence: CASSIQGYGYTF. The DNA of the CDR3 is TGCGCCAGCAGCATACAGGGATATGGCTACACCTTC. The rearrangement links TRBV5-1 to TRBJ1-2, with D perhaps TRBD1 (6 bases). The germline V gene encodes CDR1 SGHRS and CDR2 YFSETQ. Deletions cut 4 bases from V and 5 bases from J, with 9 bases between. The CDR3 spans 12 residues.

This clonotype has ten or more counts. The gene calls are TRBV7-2 and TRBJ1-2; a possible D gene is TRBD1 (5 bases). The germline V gene has CDR1 SGHTA and CDR2 FQGNSA. V lost 0 bases and J 0 bases, leaving 11 bases between the germline ends. This CDR3 is 16 amino acids long. The CDR3, as DNA: TGTGCCAGCAGCTTAGCCGGGACGGTCTCTAACTATGGCTACACCTTC. Translated, it gives CASSLAGTVSNYGYTF.